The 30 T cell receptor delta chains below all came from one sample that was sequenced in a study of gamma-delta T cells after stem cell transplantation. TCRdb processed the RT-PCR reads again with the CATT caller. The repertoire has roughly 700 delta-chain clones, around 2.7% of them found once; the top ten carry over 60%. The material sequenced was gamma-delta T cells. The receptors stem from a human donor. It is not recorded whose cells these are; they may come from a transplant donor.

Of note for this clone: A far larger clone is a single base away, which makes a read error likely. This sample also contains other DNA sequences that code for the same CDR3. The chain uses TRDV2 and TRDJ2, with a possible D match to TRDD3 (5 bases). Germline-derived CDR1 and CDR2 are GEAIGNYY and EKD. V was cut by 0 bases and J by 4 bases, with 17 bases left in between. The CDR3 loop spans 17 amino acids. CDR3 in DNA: TGTGCCTGTGACACCGTGAGGACCGGGGGTGAGACAGCACAACTCTTCTTT. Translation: CACDTVRTGGETAQLFF.

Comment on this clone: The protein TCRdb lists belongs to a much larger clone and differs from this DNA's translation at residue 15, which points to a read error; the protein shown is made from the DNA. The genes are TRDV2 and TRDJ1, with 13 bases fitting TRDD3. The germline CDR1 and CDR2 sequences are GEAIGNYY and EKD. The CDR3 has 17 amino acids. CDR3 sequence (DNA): TGTGCCTGTGACACGCTACTGGGGGATACGCGTTCCGATAAAATCATCTTT. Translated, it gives CACDTLLGDTRSDKIIF.

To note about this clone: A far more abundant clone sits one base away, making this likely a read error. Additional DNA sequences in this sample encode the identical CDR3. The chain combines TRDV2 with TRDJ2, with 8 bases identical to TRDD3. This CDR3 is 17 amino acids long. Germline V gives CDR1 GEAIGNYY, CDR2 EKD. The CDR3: CACDTVRTGGETAQLFF. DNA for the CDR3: TGTGCCTGTGACACCGTGAGGACTGGGGGTGAGACAGCACAACTCTTTTTT.

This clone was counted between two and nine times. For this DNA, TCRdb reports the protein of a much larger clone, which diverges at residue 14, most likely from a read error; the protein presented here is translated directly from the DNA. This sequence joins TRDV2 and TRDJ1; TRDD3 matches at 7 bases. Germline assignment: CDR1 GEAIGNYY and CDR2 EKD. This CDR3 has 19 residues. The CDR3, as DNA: TGTGCCTGCGACACCGGAGCCCTGGGATACTCTATTCAACCCGATAAACTCATCTTT. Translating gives CACDTGALGYSIQPDKLIF.

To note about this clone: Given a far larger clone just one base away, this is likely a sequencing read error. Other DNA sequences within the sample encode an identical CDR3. The CDR3 region is CACDPVTTGGPTTDKLIF. CDR3 in DNA: TGTGCCTGTGATCCCGTTACTACTGGGGGTCCCACTACCGATAAACTCATCTTT. The chain carries TRDV2 and TRDJ1, with 8 bases that match TRDD3. This CDR3 region has 18 residues. Per germline, CDR1 GEAIGNYY and CDR2 EKD. J gave up 2 bases and V 4 bases, and 17 bases lay outside the gene matches.

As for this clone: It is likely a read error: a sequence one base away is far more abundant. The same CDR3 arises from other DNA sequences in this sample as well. CDR3 DNA sequence: TGTGCCTGCGACCGGATAGGAGCGACCGATAAACTCATCTTT. Residues: CACDRIGATDKLIF. V is TRDV2 and J is TRDJ1; TRDD3 is a possible D gene (5 bases). The germline V gene encodes CDR1 GEAIGNYY and CDR2 EKD. This CDR3 has 14 residues. V lost 7 bases and J lost 2, with 16 bases in between.

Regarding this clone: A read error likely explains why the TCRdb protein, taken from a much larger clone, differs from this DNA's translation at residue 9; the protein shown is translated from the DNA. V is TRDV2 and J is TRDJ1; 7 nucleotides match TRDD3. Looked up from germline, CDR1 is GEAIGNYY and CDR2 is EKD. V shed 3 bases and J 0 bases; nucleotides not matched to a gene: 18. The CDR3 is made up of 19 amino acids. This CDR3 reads CACDGPLGGTRKHTDKLIF. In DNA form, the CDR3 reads TGTGCCTGTGACGGCCCCCTGGGGGGTACGCGAAAACACACCGATAAACTCATCTTT.

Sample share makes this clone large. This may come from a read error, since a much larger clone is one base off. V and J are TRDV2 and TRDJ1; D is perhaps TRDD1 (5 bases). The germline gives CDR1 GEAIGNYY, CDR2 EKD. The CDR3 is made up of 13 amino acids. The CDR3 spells CARDTIGADKLIF. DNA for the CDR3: TGTGCCCGTGACACAATAGGGGCCGATAAACTCATCTTT.

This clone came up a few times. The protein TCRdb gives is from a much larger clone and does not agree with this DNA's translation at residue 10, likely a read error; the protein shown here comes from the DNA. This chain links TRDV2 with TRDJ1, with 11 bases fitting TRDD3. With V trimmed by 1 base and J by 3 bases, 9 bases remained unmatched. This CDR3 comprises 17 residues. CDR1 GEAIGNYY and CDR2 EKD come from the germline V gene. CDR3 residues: CACDTLLGDKRSDKLIF. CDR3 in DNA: TGTGCCTGTGACACGCTACTGGGGGATAAGCGTTCCGATAAACTCATCTTT.

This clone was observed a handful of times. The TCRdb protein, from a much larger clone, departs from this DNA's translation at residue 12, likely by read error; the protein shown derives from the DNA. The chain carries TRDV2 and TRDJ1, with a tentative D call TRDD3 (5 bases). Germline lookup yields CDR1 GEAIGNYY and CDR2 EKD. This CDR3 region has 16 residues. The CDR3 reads CACEPLVGTHTVKLIF. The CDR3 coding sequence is TGTGCCTGCGAGCCCCTGGTGGGGACCCACACCGTTAAACTCATCTTT.

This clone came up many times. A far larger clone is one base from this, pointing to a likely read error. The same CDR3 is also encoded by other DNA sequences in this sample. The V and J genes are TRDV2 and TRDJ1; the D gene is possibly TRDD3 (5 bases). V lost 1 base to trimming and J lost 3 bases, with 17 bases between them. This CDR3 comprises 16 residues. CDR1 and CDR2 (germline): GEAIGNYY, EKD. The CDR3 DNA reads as TGTGCCTGTGACACTATAGGGGGCTCAGGACCCGATAAACTCATCTTT. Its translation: CACDTIGGSGPDKLIF.

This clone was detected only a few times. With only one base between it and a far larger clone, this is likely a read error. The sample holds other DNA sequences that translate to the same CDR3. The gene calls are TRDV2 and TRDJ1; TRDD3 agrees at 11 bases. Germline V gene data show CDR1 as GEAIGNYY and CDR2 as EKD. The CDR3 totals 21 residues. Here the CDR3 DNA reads TGTGCCTGTGACACAGTTCCTACTTCTGGGGGATACCTGGCGTACACTGATAAACTCATCTTT. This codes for CACDTVPTSGGYLAYTDKLIF.

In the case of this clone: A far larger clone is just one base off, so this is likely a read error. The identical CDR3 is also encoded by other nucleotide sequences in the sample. The CDR3 bases are TGTGCCTGTGACGGCCCCCTGGGGGATACGCGAAAACACACCGATAAACTCATATTT. Amino acids: CACDGPLGDTRKHTDKLIF. V and J are TRDV2 and TRDJ1; 12 positions agree with TRDD3. There are 19 residues in the CDR3. Germline V gene lookup returns CDR1 GEAIGNYY and CDR2 EKD.

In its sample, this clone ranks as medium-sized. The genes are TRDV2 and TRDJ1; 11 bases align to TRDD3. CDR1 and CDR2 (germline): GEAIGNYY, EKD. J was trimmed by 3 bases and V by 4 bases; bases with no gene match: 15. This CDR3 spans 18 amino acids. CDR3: CACEQLGDRGSAADKLIF. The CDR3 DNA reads TGTGCCTGTGAACAACTGGGGGATAGGGGGTCCGCCGCCGATAAACTCATCTTT.

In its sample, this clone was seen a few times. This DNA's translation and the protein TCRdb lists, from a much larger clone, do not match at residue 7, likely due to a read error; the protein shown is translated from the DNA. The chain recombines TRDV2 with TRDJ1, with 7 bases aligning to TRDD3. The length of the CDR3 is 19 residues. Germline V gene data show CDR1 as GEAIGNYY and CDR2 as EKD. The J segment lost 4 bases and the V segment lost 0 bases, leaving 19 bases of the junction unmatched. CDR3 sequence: CACDTGVLGYSIQLDKLIF. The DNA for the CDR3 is TGTGCCTGTGACACCGGAGTCCTGGGATACTCTATTCAACTCGATAAACTCATCTTT.

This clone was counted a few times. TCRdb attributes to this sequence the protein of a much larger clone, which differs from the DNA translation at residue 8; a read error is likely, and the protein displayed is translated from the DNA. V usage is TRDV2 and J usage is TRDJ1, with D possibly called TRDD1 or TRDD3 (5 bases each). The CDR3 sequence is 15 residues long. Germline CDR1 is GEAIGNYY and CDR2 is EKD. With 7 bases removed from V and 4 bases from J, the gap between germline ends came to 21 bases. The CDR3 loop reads CACERLGNRDDKLIF. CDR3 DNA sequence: TGTGCCTGCGAGAGGTTGGGGAATAGGGACGATAAACTCATCTTT.

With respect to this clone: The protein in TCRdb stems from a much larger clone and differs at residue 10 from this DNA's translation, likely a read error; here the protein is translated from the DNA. The CDR3 region is CACDTLGDSSITDKLIF. The CDR3 coding sequence is TGTGCCTGTGACACTCTGGGGGATTCCTCGATCACCGATAAACTCATCTTT. The V call is TRDV2, the J call TRDJ1; 9 bases agree with TRDD3. The CDR3 loop spans 17 amino acids. Germline lookup yields CDR1 GEAIGNYY and CDR2 EKD. Trimming at V came to 1 base and at J to 1 base, leaving 9 bases not matched to a gene.

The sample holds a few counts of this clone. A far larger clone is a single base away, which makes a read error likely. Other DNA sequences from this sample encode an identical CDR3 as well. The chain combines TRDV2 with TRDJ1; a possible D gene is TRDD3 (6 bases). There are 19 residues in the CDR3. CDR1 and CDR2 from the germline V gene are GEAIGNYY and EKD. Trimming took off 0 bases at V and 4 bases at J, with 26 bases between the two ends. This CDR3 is CACDTGALGYSIQLDKLIF. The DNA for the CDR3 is TGTGCCTGTGACACCGGAGCCCTGGGATATTCTATTCAACTCGATAAACTCATCTTT.

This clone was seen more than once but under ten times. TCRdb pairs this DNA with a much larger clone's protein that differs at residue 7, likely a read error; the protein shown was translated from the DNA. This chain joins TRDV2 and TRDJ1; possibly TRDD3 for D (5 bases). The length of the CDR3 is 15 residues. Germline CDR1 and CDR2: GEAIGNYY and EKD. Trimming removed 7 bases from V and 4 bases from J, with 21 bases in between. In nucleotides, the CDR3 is TGTGCCTGCGAGAGGTTGGAGGATAGGGACGATAAACTCATCTTT. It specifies CACERLEDRDDKLIF.

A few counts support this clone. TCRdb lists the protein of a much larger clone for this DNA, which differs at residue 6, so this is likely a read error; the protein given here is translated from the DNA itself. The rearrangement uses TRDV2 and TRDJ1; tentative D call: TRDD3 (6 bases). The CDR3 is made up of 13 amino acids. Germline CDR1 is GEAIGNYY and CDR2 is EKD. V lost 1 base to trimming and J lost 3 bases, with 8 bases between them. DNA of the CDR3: TGTGCCTGTGACACAATGGGGGCCGATAAACTCATCTTT. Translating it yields CACDTMGADKLIF.

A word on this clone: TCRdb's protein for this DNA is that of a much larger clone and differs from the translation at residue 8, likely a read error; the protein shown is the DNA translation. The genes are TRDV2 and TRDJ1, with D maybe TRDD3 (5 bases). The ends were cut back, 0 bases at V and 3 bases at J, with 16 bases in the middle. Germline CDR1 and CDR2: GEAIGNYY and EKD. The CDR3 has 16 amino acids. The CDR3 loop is CACDTIGDSGPDKLIF. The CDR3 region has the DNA TGTGCCTGTGACACCATAGGGGACTCAGGACCCGATAAACTCATCTTT.

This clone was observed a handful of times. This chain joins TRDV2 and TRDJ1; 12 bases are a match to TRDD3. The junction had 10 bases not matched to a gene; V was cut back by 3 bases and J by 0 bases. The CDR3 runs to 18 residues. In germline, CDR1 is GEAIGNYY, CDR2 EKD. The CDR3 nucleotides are TGTGCCTGTGACTTCCTGGGGGATACGCGAAAACACACCGATAAACTCATCTTT. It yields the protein CACDFLGDTRKHTDKLIF.

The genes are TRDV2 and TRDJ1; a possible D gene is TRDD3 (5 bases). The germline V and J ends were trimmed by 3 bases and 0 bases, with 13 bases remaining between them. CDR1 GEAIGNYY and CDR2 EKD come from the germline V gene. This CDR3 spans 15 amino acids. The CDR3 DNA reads TGTGCCTGTGACCCATGGGGCCGATACACCGATAAACTCATCTTT. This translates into CACDPWGRYTDKLIF.

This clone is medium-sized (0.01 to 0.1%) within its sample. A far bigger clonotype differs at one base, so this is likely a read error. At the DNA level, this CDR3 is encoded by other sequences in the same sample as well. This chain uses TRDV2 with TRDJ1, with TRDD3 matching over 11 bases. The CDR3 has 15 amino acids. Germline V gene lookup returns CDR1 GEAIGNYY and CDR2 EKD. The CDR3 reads CACDTLGDTTDKLIF. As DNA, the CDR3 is TGTGCCTGCGACACCCTGGGGGATACAACCGATAAACTCATCTTT.

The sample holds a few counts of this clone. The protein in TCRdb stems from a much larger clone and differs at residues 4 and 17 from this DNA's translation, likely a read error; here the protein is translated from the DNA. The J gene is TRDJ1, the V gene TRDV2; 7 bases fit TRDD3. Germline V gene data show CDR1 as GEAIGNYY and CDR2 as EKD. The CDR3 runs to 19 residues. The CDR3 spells CACGTGALGYSIQLDKPIF. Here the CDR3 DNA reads TGTGCCTGTGGCACCGGAGCCCTGGGATACTCTATTCAACTCGATAAACCCATCTTT.

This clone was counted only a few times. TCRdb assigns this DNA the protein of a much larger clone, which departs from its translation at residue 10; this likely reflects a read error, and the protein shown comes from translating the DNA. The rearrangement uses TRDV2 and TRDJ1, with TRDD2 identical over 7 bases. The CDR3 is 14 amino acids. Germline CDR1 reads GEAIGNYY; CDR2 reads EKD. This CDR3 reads CACESFPTAEKLIF. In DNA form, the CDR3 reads TGTGCCTGTGAATCGTTTCCTACGGCCGAAAAACTCATCTTT.

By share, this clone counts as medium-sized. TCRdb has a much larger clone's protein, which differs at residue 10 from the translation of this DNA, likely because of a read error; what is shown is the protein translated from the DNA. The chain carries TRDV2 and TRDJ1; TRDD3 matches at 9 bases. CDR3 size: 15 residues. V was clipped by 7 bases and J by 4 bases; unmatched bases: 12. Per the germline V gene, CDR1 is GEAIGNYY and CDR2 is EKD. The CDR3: CACERLGDRGDKLIF. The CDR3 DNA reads TGTGCCTGCGAGAGGTTGGGGGATAGGGGCGATAAACTCATCTTT.

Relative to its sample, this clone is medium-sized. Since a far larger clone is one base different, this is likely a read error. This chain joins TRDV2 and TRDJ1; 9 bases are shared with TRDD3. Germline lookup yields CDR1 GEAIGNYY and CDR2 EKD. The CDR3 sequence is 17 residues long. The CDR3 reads CACDTLGDSLITDKPIF. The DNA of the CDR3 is TGTGCCTGTGACACTCTGGGGGATTCCTTGATCACCGATAAACCCATCTTT.

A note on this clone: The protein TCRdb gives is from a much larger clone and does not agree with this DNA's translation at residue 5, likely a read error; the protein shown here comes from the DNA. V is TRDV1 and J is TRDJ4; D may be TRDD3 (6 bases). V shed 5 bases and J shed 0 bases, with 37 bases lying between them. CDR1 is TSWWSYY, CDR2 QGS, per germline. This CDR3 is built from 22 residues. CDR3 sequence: CALGRIGKASRTGRGGTRPLIF. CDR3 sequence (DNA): TGTGCTCTTGGGCGGATCGGGAAGGCGTCTCGTACTGGGAGGGGGGGAACCAGACCCCTGATCTTT.

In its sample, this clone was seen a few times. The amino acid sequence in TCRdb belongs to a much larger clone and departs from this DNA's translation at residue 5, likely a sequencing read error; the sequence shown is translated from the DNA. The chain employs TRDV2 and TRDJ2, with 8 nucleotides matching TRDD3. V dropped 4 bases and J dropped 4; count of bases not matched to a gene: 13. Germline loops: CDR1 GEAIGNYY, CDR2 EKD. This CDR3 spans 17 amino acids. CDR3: CACDPVRTGGETAQLFF. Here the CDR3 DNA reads TGTGCCTGTGATCCCGTGAGGACTGGGGGTGAGACAGCACAACTCTTCTTT.